Listed below are T cell receptor beta chains from one sample, sequenced in a study of Graves' ophthalmopathy and Graves' hyperthyroidism. MiXCR was run by TCRdb on the multiplex PCR reads, yielding one entry per CDR3 protein. The sample consists of 620,000 or so distinct CDR3 sequences, roughly 20% of them appearing once. Source material: peripheral blood. These receptors were collected from a woman aged 18-30 years with stable Graves' hyperthyroidism. Some clones in this sample may be carry-over from other donors' samples. The conserved cysteine and the conserved F or W are not part of the CDR3 here. Each record gives: V gene, CDR3 protein.

>TRBV20-1
SPSDRGYEQY
>TRBV7-2
ASSLLIQETQY
>TRBV5-1
ASSLVWGTDTEAF
>TRBV27
ASSKDRAREQY
>TRBV6-1
ASSPLSTGELF
>TRBV20-1
SARGPVLEAF
>TRBV6-2/TRBV6-3
AVRPGASNQPQH
>TRBV18
ASSPTGGDQPQH
>TRBV10-3
AITPGQGANTIY
>TRBV30
AWRKQGAQAYEQY
>TRBV6-5
ASSYSEAAGNTIY
>TRBV12-3/TRBV12-4
ASSGGLNSYEQY
>TRBV6-5
ASSYVLSQETQY
>TRBV6-1
ASRHTGVGAF
>TRBV28
ASSTAGTEAF
>TRBV30
ACPGRGTNTGELF
>TRBV20-1
SAVQDLNTEAF
>TRBV6-4
ASSDGTF
>TRBV6-5
ASSSLAQGNFYEQY
>TRBV14
ASSQDLGTGFVSPLH
>TRBV6-5
ASSYFSSGKETQY
>TRBV12-3/TRBV12-4
ASSSRQGALAQH
>TRBV4-2
ASSQDNNYGYT
>TRBV2
ASSEVEGTKNIQY
>TRBV7-3
ASSLSAGSDEQY
>TRBV12-3/TRBV12-4
ASSPRGSLYEQY